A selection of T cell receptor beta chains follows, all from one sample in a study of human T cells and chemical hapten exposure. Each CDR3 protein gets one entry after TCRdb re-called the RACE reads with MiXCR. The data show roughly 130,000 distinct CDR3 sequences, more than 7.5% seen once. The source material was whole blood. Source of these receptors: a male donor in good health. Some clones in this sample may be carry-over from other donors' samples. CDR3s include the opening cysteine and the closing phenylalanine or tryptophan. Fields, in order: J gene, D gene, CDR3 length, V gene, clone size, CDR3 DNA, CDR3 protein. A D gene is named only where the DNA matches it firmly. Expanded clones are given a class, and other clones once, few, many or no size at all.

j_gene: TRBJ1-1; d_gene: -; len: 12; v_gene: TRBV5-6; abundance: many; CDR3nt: TGTGCCAGCAGCTTGAAGTACACTGAAGCTTTCTTT; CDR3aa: CASSLKYTEAFF
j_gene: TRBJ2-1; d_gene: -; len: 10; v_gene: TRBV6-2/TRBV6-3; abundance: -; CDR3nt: TGTGCCAGCGGAAACAGGGAGCAGTTCTTC; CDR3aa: CASGNREQFF
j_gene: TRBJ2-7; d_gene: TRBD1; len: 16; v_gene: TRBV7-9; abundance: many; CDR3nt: TGTGCCAGCAGCTATTTCCAGGGGGTAAGCTCCTACGAGCAGTACTTC; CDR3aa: CASSYFQGVSSYEQYF
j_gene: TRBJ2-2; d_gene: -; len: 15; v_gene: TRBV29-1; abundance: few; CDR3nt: TGCAGCGTTGAGCTGGCCCAACTTACCACCGGGGAGCTGTTTTTT; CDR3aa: CSVELAQLTTGELFF
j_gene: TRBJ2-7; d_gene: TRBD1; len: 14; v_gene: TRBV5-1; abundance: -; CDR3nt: TGCGCCAGCAGCTGGGGAGTACAGGGGAAGGGGCGGTACTTC; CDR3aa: CASSWGVQGKGRYF
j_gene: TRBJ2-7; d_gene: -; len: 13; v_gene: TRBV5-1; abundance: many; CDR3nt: TGCGCCAGCAGCTGGACAGTTCCCGGGGAGCAGTACTTC; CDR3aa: CASSWTVPGEQYF
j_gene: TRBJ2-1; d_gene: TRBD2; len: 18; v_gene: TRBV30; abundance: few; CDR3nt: TGTGCCTGGAGTGTAAACCCCATAGCGGGAGGTCCCTACAATGAGCAGTTCTTC; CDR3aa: CAWSVNPIAGGPYNEQFF
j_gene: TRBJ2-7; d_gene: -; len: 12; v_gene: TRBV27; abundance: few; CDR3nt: TGTGCCAGCAGTCAGATCCGAGGAGAGCAGTACTTC; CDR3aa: CASSQIRGEQYF
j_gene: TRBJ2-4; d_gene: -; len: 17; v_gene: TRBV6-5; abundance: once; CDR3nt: TGTGCCAGCAGGAGACAGGCGAGCGAGGTAGCCAAAAACATTCAGTACTTC; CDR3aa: CASRRQASEVAKNIQYF
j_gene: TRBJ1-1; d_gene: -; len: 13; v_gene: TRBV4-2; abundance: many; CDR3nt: TGTGCCAGCAGCCTCCGACAGATCGCTGAAGCTTTCTTT; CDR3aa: CASSLRQIAEAFF
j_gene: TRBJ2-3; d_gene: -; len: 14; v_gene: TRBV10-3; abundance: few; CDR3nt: TGTGCCATCAGGAACAGGATGCCAGAAGATACGCAGTATTTT; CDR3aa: CAIRNRMPEDTQYF
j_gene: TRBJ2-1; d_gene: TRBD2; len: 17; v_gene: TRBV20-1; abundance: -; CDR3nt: TGCAGTGCTAGCTCCCTAGCGGGAGGGGCGATCGACAATGAGCAGTTCTTC; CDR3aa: CSASSLAGGAIDNEQFF
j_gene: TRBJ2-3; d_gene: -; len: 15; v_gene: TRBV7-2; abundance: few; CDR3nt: TGTGCCAGCAGCTTAGTCGCCAAGAACACAGATACGCAGTATTTT; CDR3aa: CASSLVAKNTDTQYF
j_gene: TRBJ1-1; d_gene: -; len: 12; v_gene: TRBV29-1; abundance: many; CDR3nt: TGCAGCGTTCTCCAAGATAACACTGAAGCTTTCTTT; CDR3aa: CSVLQDNTEAFF
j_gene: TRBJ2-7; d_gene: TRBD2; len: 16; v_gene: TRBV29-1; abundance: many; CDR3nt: TGCAGCGTCCGCGGGACTAGCGGGAAGAGCTCCTACGAGCAGTACTTC; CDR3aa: CSVRGTSGKSSYEQYF
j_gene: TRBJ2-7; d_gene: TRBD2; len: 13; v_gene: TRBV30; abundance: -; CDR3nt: TGTGCCTGGCGGGGACTAGCGGGAAACGAGCAGTACTTC; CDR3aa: CAWRGLAGNEQYF
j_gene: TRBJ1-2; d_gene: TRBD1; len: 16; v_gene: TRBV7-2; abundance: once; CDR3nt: TGTGCCAGCAGCTCTGCCCGGACAGGGATCTACTATGGCTACACCTTC; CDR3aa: CASSSARTGIYYGYTF
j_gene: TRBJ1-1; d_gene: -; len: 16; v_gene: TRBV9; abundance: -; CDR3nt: TGTGCCAGCAGCGTAGAGGGGGGGGTTGGAGACACTGAAGCTTTCTTT; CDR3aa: CASSVEGGVGDTEAFF
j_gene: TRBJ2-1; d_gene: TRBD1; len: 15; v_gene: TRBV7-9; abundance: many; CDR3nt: TGTGCCAGCAGCCAACAGGGGACACCCTACAATGAGCAGTTCTTC; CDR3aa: CASSQQGTPYNEQFF
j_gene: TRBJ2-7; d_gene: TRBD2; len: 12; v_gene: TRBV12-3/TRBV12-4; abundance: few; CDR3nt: TGTGCCAGCAGTTTGCGAGCGGGAGTGCAGTACTTC; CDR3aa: CASSLRAGVQYF
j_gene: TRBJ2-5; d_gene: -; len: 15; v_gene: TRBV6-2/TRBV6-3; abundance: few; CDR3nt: TGTGCCAGCAGTTACCAAGGACGGCCGCAAGAGACCCAGTACTTC; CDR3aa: CASSYQGRPQETQYF
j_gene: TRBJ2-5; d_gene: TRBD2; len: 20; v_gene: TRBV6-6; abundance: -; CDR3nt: TGTGCCAGCAGTTCCCCTTACTCCCTTACTAGCGGGGGGGCTCAAGAGACCCAGTACTTC; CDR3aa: CASSSPYSLTSGGAQETQYF
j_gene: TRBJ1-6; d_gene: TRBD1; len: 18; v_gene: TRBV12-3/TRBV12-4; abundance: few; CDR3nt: TGTGCCAGCAGTTCCCGGGACAGGGGGCTCGGATATAATTCACCCCTCCACTTT; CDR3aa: CASSSRDRGLGYNSPLHF
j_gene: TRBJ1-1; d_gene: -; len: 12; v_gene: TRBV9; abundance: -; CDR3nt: TGTGCCAGCAGCGTAGTCTCTTATGAAGCTTTCTTT; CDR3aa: CASSVVSYEAFF
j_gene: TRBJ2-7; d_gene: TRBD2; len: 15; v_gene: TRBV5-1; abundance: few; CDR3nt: TGCGCCAGCAGCCCCGGACTAGCGGTCCCCTACGAGCAGTACTTC; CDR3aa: CASSPGLAVPYEQYF
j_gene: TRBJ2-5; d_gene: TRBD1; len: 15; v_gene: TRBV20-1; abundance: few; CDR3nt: TGCAGTGCTAGATTTCCTAGGGGGCCGGGAGAGACCCAGTACTTC; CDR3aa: CSARFPRGPGETQYF
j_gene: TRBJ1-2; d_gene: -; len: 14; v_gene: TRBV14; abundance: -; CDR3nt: TGTGCCAGCAGCCCCCACCAGGGGCCGACAGGCTACACCTTC; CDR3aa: CASSPHQGPTGYTF
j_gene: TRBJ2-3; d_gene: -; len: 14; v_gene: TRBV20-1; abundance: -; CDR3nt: TGCAGTGCTAGAGCTCTAATTTTCACAGATACGCAGTATTTT; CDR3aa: CSARALIFTDTQYF
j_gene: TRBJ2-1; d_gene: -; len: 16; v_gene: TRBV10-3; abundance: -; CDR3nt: TGTGCCATCAGTGAGATGGGGCGCCAAGTTTACAATGAGCAGTTCTTC; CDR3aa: CAISEMGRQVYNEQFF
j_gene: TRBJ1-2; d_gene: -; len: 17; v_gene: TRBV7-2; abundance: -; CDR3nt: TGTGCCAGCAGCTTAGGAGGAGGCAGGGGTCTCGGCTATGGCTACACCTTC; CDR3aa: CASSLGGGRGLGYGYTF
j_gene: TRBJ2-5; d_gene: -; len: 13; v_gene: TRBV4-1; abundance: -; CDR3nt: TGCGCCAGCAGCCAAGAACAGAAAGAGACCCAGTACTTC; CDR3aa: CASSQEQKETQYF
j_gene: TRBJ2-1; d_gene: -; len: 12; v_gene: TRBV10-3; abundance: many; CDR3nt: TGTGCCATCTCCGGCCAATACAATGAGCAGTTCTTC; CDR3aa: CAISGQYNEQFF
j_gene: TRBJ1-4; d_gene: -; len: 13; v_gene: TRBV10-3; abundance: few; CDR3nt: TGTGCCATCAGTGAGTCGAGGAATGAAAAACTGTTTTTT; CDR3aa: CAISESRNEKLFF
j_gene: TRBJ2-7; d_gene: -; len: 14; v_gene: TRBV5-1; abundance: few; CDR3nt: TGCGCCAGCAGCTCCTCGACGGGCTCCTACGAGCAGTACTTC; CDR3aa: CASSSSTGSYEQYF
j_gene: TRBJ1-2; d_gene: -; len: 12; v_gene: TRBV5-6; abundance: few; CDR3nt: TGTGCCAGCAGGAAGGCAGACGATGGCTACACCTTC; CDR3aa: CASRKADDGYTF
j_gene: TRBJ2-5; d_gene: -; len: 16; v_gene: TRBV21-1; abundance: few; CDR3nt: TGTGCCAGCACCGACCGGGTCTGGCTTTATCAAGAGACCCAGTACTTC; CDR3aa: CASTDRVWLYQETQYF
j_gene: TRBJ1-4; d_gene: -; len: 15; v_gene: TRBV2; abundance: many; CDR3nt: TGTGCCAGCAGTGAACTAGACGCAACTAATGAAAAACTGTTTTTT; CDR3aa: CASSELDATNEKLFF
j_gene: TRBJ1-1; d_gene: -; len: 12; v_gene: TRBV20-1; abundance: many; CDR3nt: TGCAGTGCTAGCAAGGGGATCGCTGAAGCTTTCTTT; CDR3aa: CSASKGIAEAFF
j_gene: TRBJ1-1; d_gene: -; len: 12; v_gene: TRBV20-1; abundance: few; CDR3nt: TGCAGCGCGACAGCGCCGAACACTGAAGCTTTCTTT; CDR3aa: CSATAPNTEAFF
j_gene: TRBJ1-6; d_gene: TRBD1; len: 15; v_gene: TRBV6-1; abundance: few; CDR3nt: TGTGCCAGCAGAAGCCAGGGACAGGCTAATTCACCCCTCCACTTT; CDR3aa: CASRSQGQANSPLHF
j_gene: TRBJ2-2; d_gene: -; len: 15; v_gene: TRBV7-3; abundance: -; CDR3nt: TGTGCCAGCAGCTTTTCGTCAGGGGTTGGCGGGGAGCTGTTTTTT; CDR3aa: CASSFSSGVGGELFF
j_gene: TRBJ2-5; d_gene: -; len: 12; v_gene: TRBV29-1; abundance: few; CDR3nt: TGCAGCGTCGGATCGACCCAAGAGACCCAGTACTTC; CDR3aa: CSVGSTQETQYF
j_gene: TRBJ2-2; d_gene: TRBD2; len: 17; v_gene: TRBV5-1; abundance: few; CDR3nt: TGCGCCAGCAGATCCGGACTAGCGGGCCCGAACACCGGGGAGCTGTTTTTT; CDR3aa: CASRSGLAGPNTGELFF
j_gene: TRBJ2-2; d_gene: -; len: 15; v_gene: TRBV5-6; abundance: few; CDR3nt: TGTGCCAGCAGCCCCGACCGGCGGAACACCGGGGAGCTGTTTTTT; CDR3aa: CASSPDRRNTGELFF
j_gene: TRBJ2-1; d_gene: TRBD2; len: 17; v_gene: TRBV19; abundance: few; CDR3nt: TGTGCCAGTAGTATGAGACTAGCGGGGAGCTCCTACAATGAGCAGTTCTTC; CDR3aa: CASSMRLAGSSYNEQFF
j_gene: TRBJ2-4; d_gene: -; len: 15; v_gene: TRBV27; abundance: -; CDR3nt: TGTGCCAGCAGTCCAACCACGGGAACCAAAAACATTCAGTACTTC; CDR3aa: CASSPTTGTKNIQYF
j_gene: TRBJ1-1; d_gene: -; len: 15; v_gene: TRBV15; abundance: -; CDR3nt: TGTGCCACCCGAAATCCGGGGGGTATGAACACTGAAGCTTCCTTT; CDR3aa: CATRNPGGMNTEASF
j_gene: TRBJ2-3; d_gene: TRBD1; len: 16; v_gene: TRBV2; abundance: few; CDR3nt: TGTGCCAGCAGTGAGTTTAGGGGGCTCAGCACAGATACGCAGTATTTT; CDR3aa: CASSEFRGLSTDTQYF
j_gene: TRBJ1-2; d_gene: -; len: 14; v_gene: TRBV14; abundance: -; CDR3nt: TGTGCCAGCAGCCAAGTGGCCGGGGGCTTTGGCTACACCTTC; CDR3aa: CASSQVAGGFGYTF
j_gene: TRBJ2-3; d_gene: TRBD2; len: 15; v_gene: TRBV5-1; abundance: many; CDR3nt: TGCGCCAGCAGCCTGACTAGCGGGAGTTTTGATACGCAGTATTTT; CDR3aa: CASSLTSGSFDTQYF
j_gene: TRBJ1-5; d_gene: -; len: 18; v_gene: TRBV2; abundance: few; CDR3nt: TGTGCCAGCAGTGAACCCAGGGACGACGGGGACAGCAATCAGCCCCAGCATTTT; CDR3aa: CASSEPRDDGDSNQPQHF